These 17 T cell receptor beta chains originate from one sample sequenced in a study of blood T cell repertoires in COVID-19. Profiled with immunoSEQ multiplex PCR; TCRdb holds only in-frame clones, not every one. The sample lists approximately 180,000 clones; less than 90% were seen once. The source material was PBMCs or T cells enriched from blood (not recorded which). The receptors derive from a human donor with acute COVID-19. The donor label of this sample is uncertain.

The chain combines TRBV6-5 with TRBJ1-6; unclear D gene. The CDR3 is 15 amino acids. V was shortened by 10 bases and J by 0 bases, with 13 bases between the two germline ends. Germline CDR1 reads MNHEY; CDR2 reads SVGAGI. The CDR3 loop reads CATLGGLSYNSPLHF. CDR3 DNA sequence: TGTGCCACCCTAGGCGGCCTCTCCTATAATTCACCCCTCCACTTT.

The chain couples TRBV5-1 to TRBJ2-7; 9 bases agree with TRBD1. CDR3 length: 15 amino acids. Looked up from germline, CDR1 is SGHRS and CDR2 is YFSETQ. The ends lost 2 bases at V and 5 bases at J; junction bases unmatched: 8. CDR3 sequence (DNA): TGCGCCAGCAGCTTTTGGGGGGACAGGGTTGACGAGCAGTACTTC. It encodes CASSFWGDRVDEQYF.

This clone was detected only a few times. The rearrangement joins TRBV30 to TRBJ1-1, with TRBD1 identical over 8 bases. The germline V gene encodes CDR1 GTSNPN and CDR2 SVGIG (reference sequence). Unmatched junction bases numbered 8, after V lost 3 bases and J lost 11 bases. This CDR3 contains 12 residues. CDR3 region: CAWSPPDRGAFF. In DNA, the CDR3 is TGTGCCTGGAGCCCTCCCGACAGGGGCGCTTTCTTT.

This chain links TRBV3-1 (or the pseudogene TRBV3-2) with TRBJ1-2; 11 bases fit TRBD1. The CDR3 is made up of 15 amino acids. Germline CDR1 reads LGHDT; CDR2 reads YNNKEL (reference sequence). V lost 1 base to trimming and J lost 4 bases; unmatched junction nucleotides: 2. The CDR3 region has the DNA TGTGCCAGCAGCCAAGGGACAGGGGGCATCTATGGCTACACCTTC. Amino acids: CASSQGTGGIYGYTF.

Written as DNA, the CDR3 is TGTGCCTGGAGTGTACTCCCCCGGGCGACGGGGGGAATGTTAGTGTTTTTT. Its translation: CAWSVLPRATGGMLVFF. The chain links TRBV30 to TRBJ1-4; maybe TRBD1 (5 bases). Germline CDR1 is GTSNPN and CDR2 is SVGIG (reference sequence). CDR3 length equals 17 residues. Deletions cut 0 bases from V and 15 bases from J, with 29 bases between.

The CDR3 coding sequence is TGTGCCAGCAGCCCGGGGGGACTAGCGGGGATCGAGCAGTACTTC. Encoded protein: CASSPGGLAGIEQYF. The chain is built from TRBV3-1 (or the pseudogene TRBV3-2) and TRBJ2-7; 13 nucleotides line up with TRBD2. V shed 4 bases and J 6 bases; nucleotides not matched to a gene: 6. Germline loops: CDR1 LGHDT, CDR2 YNNKEL (reference sequence). The CDR3 has 15 amino acids.

V gene TRBV6-6 combines with J gene TRBJ1-5; 7 nucleotides match TRBD1. CDR1 and CDR2 from the germline V gene are MNHNY and SVGAGI (reference sequence). The J segment lost 4 bases and the V segment lost 10 bases, leaving 7 bases of the junction unmatched. This CDR3 contains 13 residues. For the CDR3, the DNA is TGTGCCACCAAACAGGGACAGAATCAGCCCCAGCATTTT. Protein product: CATKQGQNQPQHF.

This chain joins TRBV7-9 and TRBJ1-2; 7 bases fit TRBD1. Germline V gene lookup returns CDR1 SEHNR and CDR2 FQNEAQ (reference sequence). Trimming cost V 5 bases and J 8 bases; bases outside gene matches: 11. This CDR3 contains 14 residues. CDR3 amino acids: CASSRPGQFTGYTF. The DNA of the CDR3 is TGTGCCAGCAGCCGGCCGGGACAGTTTACAGGCTACACCTTC.

This chain joins TRBV7-8 and TRBJ2-6; 7 bases match TRBD1. Trimming took 5 bases from V and 3 from J; bases not matched to a gene: 4. CDR1 is SGHVS, CDR2 FQNEAQ, per germline. This CDR3 is built from 15 residues. The CDR3 DNA reads as TGTGCCAGCAGCGTAACAGGGGTTGGGGCCAACGTCCTGACTTTC. Amino acid sequence: CASSVTGVGANVLTF. The entire variable domain, with the rest obtained from reference TRBV7-8 and TRBJ2-6, is as follows: GAGVSQSPRYKVAKRGQDVALRCDPISGHVSLFWYQQALGQGPEFLTYFQNEAQLDKSGLPSDRFFAERPEGSVSTLKIQRTQQEDSAVYLCASSVTGVGANVLTFGAGSRLTVL.

The J gene is TRBJ1-4, the V gene TRBV9; 12 bases align to TRBD1. Germline CDR1 reads SGDLS; CDR2 reads YYNGEE. The CDR3 extends over 15 amino acids. V dropped 4 bases and J dropped 13; count of bases not matched to a gene: 11. CDR3 sequence (DNA): TGTGCCAGCAGCCCCCCGGGACAGGGGGCGACTGGACTGTTTTTT. Translation: CASSPPGQGATGLFF. The variable domain in full, completed from reference TRBV9 and TRBJ1-4, reads DSGVTQTPKHLITATGQRVTLRCSPRSGDLSVYWYQQSLDQGLQFLIQYYNGEERAKGNILERFSAQQFPDLHSELNLSSLELGDSALYFCASSPPGQGATGLFFGSGTQLSVL.

The chain links TRBV5-5 to TRBJ1-5; D call uncertain. CDR1 is SGHKS, CDR2 YYEKEE, per germline (reference sequence). V was cut by 2 bases and J by 0 bases, with 12 bases left in between. The CDR3 spans 16 residues. Written as DNA, the CDR3 is TGTGCCAGCAGCTTAATTCTAGCAAATAGCAATCAGCCCCAGCATTTT. As protein: CASSLILANSNQPQHF.

This chain uses TRBV19 with TRBJ2-7, with 9 bases matching TRBD1. The CDR3 totals 14 residues. The V segment lost 5 bases and the J segment 5 bases; nucleotides outside the gene matches: 7. The germline gives CDR1 LNHDA, CDR2 SQIVND (reference sequence). DNA of the CDR3: TGTGCCAGTAGTTTCGGGACAGGGACGAACGAGCAGTACTTC. It is translated as CASSFGTGTNEQYF.

The gene calls are TRBV2 and TRBJ2-3, with 12 nucleotides matching TRBD1. This CDR3 contains 18 residues. J was trimmed by 4 bases and V by 6 bases; bases with no gene match: 14. CDR1 SNHLY and CDR2 FYNNEI come from the germline V gene. The CDR3: CASRRGTGGARGADTQYF. The CDR3 DNA sequence: TGTGCCAGCAGACGCGGGACAGGGGGCGCCCGGGGGGCAGATACGCAGTATTTT.

V and J are TRBV29-1 and TRBJ1-1; 9 bases agree with TRBD1. V lost 3 bases, J lost 0 bases, and 8 bases stayed unmatched. The CDR3 totals 16 residues. Germline-derived CDR1 and CDR2 are SQVTM and ANQGSEA. CDR3 in amino acids: CSVDLTGGPMNTEAFF. In DNA form, the CDR3 reads TGCAGCGTTGACCTGACAGGGGGGCCCATGAACACTGAAGCTTTCTTT.

The chain carries TRBV7-9 and TRBJ1-1; 9 bases match TRBD1. V lost 4 bases and J lost 9; bases outside the gene matches: 6. This CDR3 is built from 13 residues. Germline-derived CDR1 and CDR2 are SEHNR and FQNEAQ (reference sequence). CDR3 sequence: CASSWGQGLQAFF. CDR3 coding DNA: TGTGCCAGCAGCTGGGGACAGGGTCTACAAGCTTTCTTT.

The chain recombines TRBV21-1 with TRBJ2-7; the table's D call TRBD1 went unverified against the DNA. TRBV21-1 is given as a pseudogene. There are 16 residues in the CDR3. The CDR3 nucleotides read TGTGCCAGCCCTCCGAAGAGGGCAGGGGGCTTCCACGAGCAGTACTTC. It yields the protein CASPPKRAGGFHEQYF.

The chain recombines TRBV10-3 with TRBJ1-5; D might be TRBD1 (6 bases). Per germline, CDR1 ENHRY and CDR2 SYGVKD. V shed 2 bases and J shed 1 base, with 24 bases lying between them. The CDR3 has 20 residues. CDR3 residues: CAISEQAGQSRTGSNQPQHF. CDR3 bases: TGTGCCATCAGTGAGCAGGCCGGACAGTCACGAACGGGGAGCAATCAGCCCCAGCATTTT.